This T cell receptor (beta chain) was recovered during a study of T cells in Graves' hyperthyroidism and ophthalmopathy. Whole-study results and caveats: Most thyroid clonotypes expanded above 0.001 appeared in blood too.

This clonotype came up many times. The antigen is unknown. The CDR3 totals 14 residues. Looked up from germline, CDR1 is SGHRS and CDR2 is YFSETQ. The germline V and J ends were trimmed by 0 bases and 8 bases, with 11 bases remaining between them. TCR beta CDR3 region amplification was performed from RNA transcripts. Using the HTBI primer set, a first-round RT-PCR was run on the TCR CDR3. TCRdb reanalysed the multiplex PCR reads using MiXCR and keeps one entry per CDR3 protein. The profile shows some 250,000 distinct CDR3 sequences, roughly 15% of them singletons. With a duration under 2 months, the hyperthyroidism was newly diagnosed in patients aged 18 to 65.

The chain carries TRBV5-1 and TRBJ1-4, with D uncertain. The receptor was derived from a woman between 50 and 59 years old with Graves' hyperthyroidism that later progressed to Graves' ophthalmopathy. The sample comprised blood. DNA for the CDR3: TGCGCCAGCAGCTTGGGAAGCGGCGAGGAAAAACTGTTTTTT. As protein: CASSLGSGEEKLFF.